Below are 20 T cell receptor beta chains sequenced from a single sample in a study of blood T cells in healthy people across ages. A sample-barcoded 5' primer and a J-beta primer mix were used in a second PCR of roughly 7 to 12 cycles. TCRdb ran MiXCR on the 5' RACE reads and lists one entry per CDR3 protein. The sample contains approximately 800,000 distinct CDR3 sequences, about 55% of which appear only once. Sequenced: blood. All receptors come from a man older than 75 in good health.

The rearrangement uses TRBV7-6 and TRBJ1-4; TRBD1 matches at 8 bases. CDR1 and CDR2 from the germline V gene are SGHVS and FNYEAQ. This CDR3 region has 15 residues. V dropped 5 bases and J dropped 5; count of bases not matched to a gene: 7. The CDR3 sequence: CASSPRTGKNEKLFF. DNA of the CDR3: TGTGCCAGCAGCCCCCGGACAGGGAAAAATGAAAAACTGTTTTTT.

The chain carries TRBV5-1 and TRBJ1-1, with 7 bases aligning to TRBD1. J lost 1 base, V lost 4 bases, and 13 bases had no gene match. This CDR3 has 17 amino acids. CDR1 and CDR2 from the germline V gene are SGHRS and YFSETQ. The CDR3 region is CASSPQGGGYSNTEAFF. The CDR3 nucleotides read TGCGCCAGCAGCCCTCAGGGGGGAGGATATTCGAACACTGAAGCTTTCTTT.

This clonotype was observed a handful of times. The chain couples TRBV11-2 to TRBJ1-2, with unresolved D. The germline gives CDR1 SGHAT, CDR2 FQNNGV. Trimming stripped 5 bases from V and 8 bases from J, with 15 bases between. The CDR3 loop spans 13 amino acids. Written as DNA, the CDR3 is TGTGCCAGCAGCCCGACCCCCGCCATGGGCTACACCTTC. Translating it yields CASSPTPAMGYTF.

There are a few counts of this clonotype. The chain is built from TRBV10-3 and TRBJ2-6; 10 nucleotides agree with TRBD1. The CDR3 extends over 16 amino acids. The trim removed 7 bases at V and 0 bases at J, leaving 3 bases unmatched. Germline-derived CDR1 and CDR2 are ENHRY and SYGVKD. CDR3: CAITGQGFSGANVLTF. The CDR3 bases are TGTGCCATCACGGGACAGGGGTTCTCTGGGGCCAACGTCCTGACTTTC.

The chain joins TRBV27 to TRBJ2-1; the D is unclear. Germline CDR1 and CDR2: MNHEY and SMNVEV (reference sequence). The CDR3 covers 12 residues. V was pared by 5 bases and J by 5 bases, with 7 bases between. CDR3 DNA: TGTGCCAGCAGTCGACTTAACAATGAGCAGTTCTTC. It yields the protein CASSRLNNEQFF.

The V call is TRBV2, the J call TRBJ1-5, with D perhaps TRBD1 (6 bases). The CDR3 extends over 15 amino acids. Germline V gives CDR1 SNHLY, CDR2 FYNNEI. Between the trimmed V and J ends, which lost 2 bases and 3 bases, there was a span of 11 bases. CDR3: CASSEYDRPNQPQHF. The CDR3 bases are TGTGCCAGCAGTGAATATGACAGGCCCAATCAGCCCCAGCATTTT.

This clonotype was recorded a few times. V usage is TRBV2 and J usage is TRBJ2-7; D might be TRBD2 (6 bases). This CDR3 has 15 amino acids. Germline CDR1 is SNHLY and CDR2 is FYNNEI. The V end lost 10 bases, the J end lost 0 bases, and 19 bases lay between the germline ends. For the CDR3, the DNA is TGTGCCACCACAAGGGAGCGGGTAAGCTCCTACGAGCAGTACTTC. This gives the protein CATTRERVSSYEQYF.

The V gene is TRBV7-2, the J gene TRBJ2-5, with a tentative D call TRBD2 (6 bases). The J call is uncertain, as TRBJ2-7 better fits the DNA end. The CDR3 totals 14 residues. In germline, CDR1 is SGHTA, CDR2 FQGNSA. The CDR3 coding sequence is TGTGCCAGCAGCTCCGGACGGACGCGGGGCGAGCAGTACTTC. Protein sequence: CASSSGRTRGEQYF.

DNA of the CDR3: TGTGCCAGCAGTTTACTCAGGGCCGCTAGCACAGATACGCAGTATTTT. Residues: CASSLLRAASTDTQYF. The chain combines TRBV27 with TRBJ2-3; perhaps TRBD1 as D (5 bases). This CDR3 comprises 16 residues. Per germline, CDR1 MNHEY and CDR2 SMNVEV (reference sequence). The germline V and J ends were trimmed by 2 bases and 0 bases, with 12 bases remaining between them.

This clonotype has a handful of counts. The rearrangement uses TRBV27 and TRBJ2-3; D unclear. This CDR3 is built from 17 residues. Looked up from germline, CDR1 is MNHEY and CDR2 is SMNVEV (reference sequence). Trimming took 4 bases from V and 2 from J, leaving 19 bases between them. The CDR3 is CASSSYDWYHYTDTQYF. The CDR3 DNA is TGTGCCAGCAGTTCATACGACTGGTACCATTACACAGATACGCAGTATTTT.

The gene calls are TRBV7-2 and TRBJ2-7; D gene uncertain. CDR1 is SGHTA, CDR2 FQGNSA, per germline. V was pared by 5 bases and J by 3 bases, with 11 bases between. The CDR3 runs to 13 residues. The CDR3: CASSRTPFYEQYF. In nucleotides, the CDR3 is TGTGCCAGCAGCCGCACGCCCTTCTACGAGCAGTACTTC.

The genes are TRBV24-1 and TRBJ2-1, with 9 bases aligning to TRBD1. Germline CDR1 reads KGHDR; CDR2 reads SFDVKD. The J segment lost 8 bases and the V segment lost 1 base, leaving 8 bases of the junction unmatched. This CDR3 is built from 16 residues. CDR3 nucleotides: TGTGCCACCAGTGATTTTCGGGACAGGGATCTTGATGAGCAGTTCTTC. Translating it yields CATSDFRDRDLDEQFF.

This clonotype was counted a few times. The V gene is TRBV20-1, the J gene TRBJ2-5; TRBD2 aligns across 15 bases. V shed 6 bases, J shed 6 bases, and the junction held 14 bases outside the gene matches. The CDR3 is made up of 17 amino acids. Germline CDR1 and CDR2: DFQATT and SNEGSKA (reference sequence). The CDR3 is CSAQGLAGGPGRQTQYF. CDR3 sequence (DNA): TGCAGTGCCCAAGGACTAGCGGGAGGGCCAGGAAGACAGACCCAGTACTTC.

The V and J genes are TRBV12-3 or TRBV12-4 and TRBJ2-4; 8 positions agree with TRBD1. The J call may be faulty, since TRBJ2-7 better matches the DNA end. The length of the CDR3 is 15 residues. The CDR3 nucleotides read TGTGCCAGCAGGGTAGGGACAGGTGACAATCACGAGCAGTACTTC. It encodes CASRVGTGDNHEQYF.

This clonotype was seen only a few times. This chain links TRBV7-9 with TRBJ2-1; the D gene could be TRBD1 or TRBD2 (5 bases each). This CDR3 has 15 amino acids. Trimming removed 4 bases from V and 0 bases from J, with 10 bases in between. The germline V gene encodes CDR1 SEHNR and CDR2 FQNEAQ (reference sequence). CDR3 amino acids: CASSYGTVSYNEQFF. The DNA of the CDR3 is TGTGCCAGCAGCTACGGGACGGTCTCCTACAATGAGCAGTTCTTC.

The chain is built from TRBV5-5 and TRBJ1-5, with TRBD1 as a possible D gene (5 bases). Germline values: CDR1 SGHKS, CDR2 YYEKEE (reference sequence). The CDR3 contains 15 residues. The V end lost 3 bases, the J end lost 6 bases, and 16 bases lay between the germline ends. The CDR3 region is CASSSTPGPAQPQHF. In nucleotides, the CDR3 is TGTGCCAGCAGCTCCACCCCGGGGCCCGCTCAGCCCCAGCATTTT.

The chain has TRBV2 and TRBJ2-5; 8 bases fit TRBD1. Unmatched junction bases numbered 10, after V lost 5 bases and J lost 5 bases. The CDR3 runs to 15 residues. Per germline, CDR1 SNHLY and CDR2 FYNNEI. This CDR3 reads CASSRPRGQVETQYF. The DNA of the CDR3 is TGTGCCAGCAGTCGTCCCAGGGGGCAGGTGGAGACCCAGTACTTC.

This clonotype has only a few counts. V and J are TRBV12-3 or TRBV12-4 and TRBJ1-2; D is unclear. Trimming took 8 bases from V and 1 from J, leaving 17 bases between them. This CDR3 contains 15 residues. Here the CDR3 DNA reads TGTGCCAGCGAGCCTAATCTAGGGCTTAACTATGGCTACACCTTC. Translated, it gives CASEPNLGLNYGYTF.

There are a few counts of this clonotype. The chain is built from TRBV28 and TRBJ2-7; 8 bases are shared with TRBD2. This CDR3 spans 14 amino acids. With 11 bases clipped from V and 7 bases from J, the junction kept 16 bases outside the gene matches. Germline loops: CDR1 MDHEN, CDR2 SYDVKM. The CDR3 DNA is TGTGCCGGCCAGACTAGCGCGCCTCGAAATGAGCAGTACTTC. This gives the protein CAGQTSAPRNEQYF.

The CDR3 protein is CASSGNGRGPAFF. The CDR3 coding sequence is TGTGCCAGCAGTGGGAACGGTAGGGGGCCGGCTTTCTTT. The chain joins TRBV25-1 to TRBJ1-1; the match to TRBD1 covers 7 bases. There are 13 residues in the CDR3. After removal of 4 bases from V and 11 bases from J, the junction contained 10 bases not matched to a gene. The germline V gene has CDR1 MGHDK and CDR2 SYGVNS.